This T cell receptor (beta chain) was recorded in a study of identical twins. From the 5' RACE reads, TCRdb called clonotypes with MiXCR, one entry per CDR3 protein. The sample shows 350,000 to 500,000 distinct CDR3 sequences, around 18% of them seen only once. V dropped 2 bases and J dropped 4; count of bases not matched to a gene: 13. The CDR3 covers 18 residues. The V gene's germline CDR1 is MNHEY and CDR2 SVGEGT. This clonotype has only a few counts. The receptor comes from a man in his forties or fifties in good health. This chain joins TRBV6-2 or TRBV6-3 and TRBJ2-1, with 8 nucleotides matching TRBD2. Sample: naive T cells sorted from blood. The CDR3 is CASSYNSGRAETYNEQFF. The CDR3 DNA reads as TGTGCCAGCAGTTACAACAGCGGGAGAGCCGAGACTTACAATGAGCAGTTCTTC.